The entry that follows covers one T cell receptor (beta chain) sequence. Per the study methods: Quantification of nucleated cells was approximated via reference gene primer amplification. The repertoire was sequenced with immunoSEQ multiplex PCR; TCRdb's copy has only in-frame clones and lacks some. Clone size and the V and J calls come from that table; the DNA yielded D and trimming. Of 100,000 to 130,000 clones listed, approximately 88% were seen once; the top ten hold 2% to 3%. This entry comes from a study of blood T cell repertoires in COVID-19. About the research overall: Material from acute and convalescent COVID-19 was sourced from the United States, Italy and Spain. T cells, B-cell-depleted T cells, or PBMCs provided the cDNA or gDNA that served as material.

The germline V gene has CDR1 SGDLS and CDR2 YYNGEE. The V end was cut by 7 bases, the J end by 5 bases, with 18 bases between. The CDR3 contains 15 residues. The clonotype was recovered from a human donor in a cohort sampled during active COVID-19. The sample was peripheral blood. The chain combines TRBV9 with TRBJ2-2; the D is unclear. CDR3 sequence: CASGETGVSTGELFF. CDR3 sequence (DNA): TGTGCCAGCGGAGAGACCGGAGTTTCAACCGGGGAGCTGTTTTTT.